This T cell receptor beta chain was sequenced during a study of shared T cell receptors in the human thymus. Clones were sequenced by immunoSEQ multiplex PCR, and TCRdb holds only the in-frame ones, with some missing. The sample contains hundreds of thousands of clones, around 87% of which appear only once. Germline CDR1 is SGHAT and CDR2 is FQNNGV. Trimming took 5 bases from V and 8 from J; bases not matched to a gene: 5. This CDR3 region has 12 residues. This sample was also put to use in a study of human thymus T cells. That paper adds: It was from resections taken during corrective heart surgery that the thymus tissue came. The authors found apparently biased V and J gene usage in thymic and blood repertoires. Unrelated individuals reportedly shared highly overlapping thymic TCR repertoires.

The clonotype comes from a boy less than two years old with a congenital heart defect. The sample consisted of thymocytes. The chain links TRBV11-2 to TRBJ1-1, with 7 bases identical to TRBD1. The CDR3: CASSGRTGEAFF. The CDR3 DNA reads TGTGCCAGCAGCGGGCGGACAGGCGAAGCTTTCTTT. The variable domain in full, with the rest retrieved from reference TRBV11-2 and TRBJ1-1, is EAGVAQSPRYKIIEKRQSVAFWCNPISGHATLYWYQQILGQGPKLLIQFQNNGVVDDSQLPKDRFSAERLKGVDSTLKIQPAKLEDSAVYLCASSGRTGEAFFGQGTRLTVV.